These T cell receptor beta chains were read from a single sample in a study of shared clonotypes between healthy human individuals. Clones were read by immunoSEQ multiplex PCR, and TCRdb kept only the in-frame ones, dropping some. The sample yields 500,000 to 700,000 clones, 85% to 95% seen once. Material for sequencing was naive CD8+ T cells sorted from blood. The receptors come from a woman aged 30 to 39 in good health. CDR3s include the opening cysteine and the closing phenylalanine or tryptophan. A D gene is named only where the DNA matches it firmly.

- | TRBJ2-5 | 13 | TRBV15 | CATSTGLQETQYF
- | TRBJ2-7 | 15 | TRBV18 | CASSPKGTGTYEQYF
TRBD1 | TRBJ1-3 | 14 | TRBV13 | CASSPTGIGNTIYF
TRBD2 | TRBJ2-1 | 13 | TRBV5-6 | CASLADSYNEQFF
- | TRBJ1-2 | 13 | TRBV2 | CASSEGQGPGYTF
TRBD2 | TRBJ2-1 | 17 | TRBV5-6 | CASSLAATSGRNNEQFF
- | TRBJ2-1 | 13 | TRBV5-1 | CASSLVNYNEQFF
- | TRBJ2-1 | 14 | TRBV7-9 | CASSLGGLGYEQFF
TRBD2 | TRBJ2-7 | 15 | TRBV7-6 | CASSPLAGTYYEQYF
- | TRBJ2-1 | 16 | TRBV7-7 | CASSSSGTFLDNEQFF
TRBD2 | TRBJ2-7 | 14 | TRBV5-5 | CASGLAGGPYEQYF